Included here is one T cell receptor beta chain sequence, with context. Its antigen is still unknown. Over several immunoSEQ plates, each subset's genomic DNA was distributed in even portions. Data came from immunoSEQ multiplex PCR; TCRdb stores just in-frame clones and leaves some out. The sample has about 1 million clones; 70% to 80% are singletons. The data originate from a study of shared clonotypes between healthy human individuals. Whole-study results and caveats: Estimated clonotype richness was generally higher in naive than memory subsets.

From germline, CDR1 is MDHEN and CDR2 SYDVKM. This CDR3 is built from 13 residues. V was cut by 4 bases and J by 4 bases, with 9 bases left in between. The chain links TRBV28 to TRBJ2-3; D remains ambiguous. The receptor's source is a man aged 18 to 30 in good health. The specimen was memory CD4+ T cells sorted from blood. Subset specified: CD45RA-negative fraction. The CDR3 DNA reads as TGTGCCAGCAGTTGGATCAGAGCAGATACGCAGTATTTT. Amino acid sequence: CASSWIRADTQYF.